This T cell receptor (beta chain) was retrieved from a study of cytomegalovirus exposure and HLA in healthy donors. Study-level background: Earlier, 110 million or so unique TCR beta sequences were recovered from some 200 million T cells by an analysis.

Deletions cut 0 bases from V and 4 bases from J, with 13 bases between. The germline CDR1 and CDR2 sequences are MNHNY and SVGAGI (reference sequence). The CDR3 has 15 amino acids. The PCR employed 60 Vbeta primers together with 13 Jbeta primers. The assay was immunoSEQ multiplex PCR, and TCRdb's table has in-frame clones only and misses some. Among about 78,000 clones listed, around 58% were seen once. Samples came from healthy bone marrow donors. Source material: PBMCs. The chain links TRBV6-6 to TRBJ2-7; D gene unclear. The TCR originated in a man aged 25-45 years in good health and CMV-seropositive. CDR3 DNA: TGTGCCAGCAGTTACTCTTCTACAGAAACTTACGAGCAGTACTTC. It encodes CASSYSSTETYEQYF.